These 20 T cell receptor beta chains came from one sample sequenced in a study of blood T cells in healthy people across ages (dated by TCRdb to 2015 to 2017). The method behind the library was 5' RACE. A second roughly 6 to 11 cycle PCR used a sample-barcoded 5' primer and a J-beta primer mix. TCRdb reanalyzed the raw reads on its own, using fastp at Q25 for trimming and MiXCR for clone calling, and kept in-frame beta chains. Rows with a matching CDR3 protein are joined into one entry that keeps the most common DNA and genes. This sample is represented by roughly 1.9 million distinct CDR3 sequences; about 39% of them were singletons. Approximately 22% of the sample lies in the top ten. The material sequenced was blood. These TCRs come from a human donor in good health.

The CDR3: CASGGVNSEQFF. The CDR3 DNA follows: TGCGCCAGCGGGGGGGTGAACAGTGAGCAGTTCTTC. The V and J genes are TRBV5-1 and TRBJ2-1; 7 bases map to TRBD2. The CDR3 sequence is 12 residues long. Germline lookup yields CDR1 SGHRS and CDR2 YFSETQ. V lost 7 bases and J lost 9; bases outside the gene matches: 7.

This chain links TRBV6-5 with TRBJ1-5; D gene uncertain. This CDR3 region has 13 residues. Per the germline V gene, CDR1 is MNHEY and CDR2 is SVGAGI. The V end lost 7 bases, the J end lost 9 bases, and 16 bases lay between the germline ends. Here the CDR3 DNA reads TGTGCCAGCACCTCGGACCCAACCAGGCCCCAGCATTTT. This sequence encodes CASTSDPTRPQHF.

This clonotype was observed a few times. The CDR3 nucleotides read TGTGCCAGCAGCTTGTATGCAGGGGAGGGCGAGCAGTACTTC. Its protein is CASSLYAGEGEQYF. This chain joins TRBV5-4 and TRBJ2-7; TRBD2 might be the D (7 bases). V was pared by 1 base and J by 6 bases, with 14 bases between. Germline V CDR1 and CDR2: SGHNT, YYREEE (reference sequence). The CDR3 spans 14 residues.

This chain links TRBV29-1 with TRBJ2-1; D not certain. V was clipped by 4 bases and J by 0 bases, with 10 bases between them. The CDR3 consists of 14 residues. Germline V gives CDR1 SQVTM, CDR2 ANQGSEA. In DNA form, the CDR3 reads TGCAGCGTTGCCATACGTATCTCCTACAATGAGCAGTTCTTC. Encoded protein: CSVAIRISYNEQFF.

The chain uses TRBV2 and TRBJ2-1; 9 bases agree with TRBD1. The germline V gene encodes CDR1 SNHLY and CDR2 FYNNEI. V was pared by 9 bases and J by 15 bases, with 9 bases of the junction left unmatched. This CDR3 is built from 11 residues. CDR3 bases: TGTGCCAGTCTTATGGGGGGACAGGGGTTCTTC. Protein: CASLMGGQGFF. Full variable domain (rest looked up from reference TRBV2 and TRBJ2-1): EPEVTQTPSHQVTQMGQEVILRCVPISNHLYFYWYRQILGQKVEFLVSFYNNEISEKSEIFDDQFSVERPDGSNFTLKIRSTKLEDSAMYFCASLMGGQGFFGPGTRLTVL.

Comments on this clonotype: Being one base from a much bigger clone, this may be a read error. V is TRBV4-1 and J is TRBJ2-1; D is ambiguous. This CDR3 has 15 amino acids. From germline, CDR1 is MGHRA and CDR2 YSYEKL. CDR3 nucleotide sequence: TGCGTCAGCAGCCAAGATCTTTGGGCGGAGAATGAGCAGTTCTTC. Encoded protein: CVSSQDLWAENEQFF.

The chain combines TRBV5-5 with TRBJ2-5; D gene ambiguous. The germline V gene has CDR1 SGHKS and CDR2 YYEKEE (reference sequence). This CDR3 region has 15 residues. The V end was cut by 6 bases, the J end by 5 bases, with 20 bases between. CDR3 nucleotides: TGTGCCAGCAATTCCCAGAAGAACATAGGGGAGACCCAGTACTTC. It encodes CASNSQKNIGETQYF.

In this sample, this clonotype turned up a few times. The gene calls are TRBV30 and TRBJ2-7; D unclear. This CDR3 has 12 residues. The germline V gene has CDR1 GTSNPN and CDR2 SVGIG (reference sequence). The V and J ends lost 2 bases and 4 bases respectively, with 9 bases between them. CDR3 amino acids: CAWSRVAYEQYF. CDR3 sequence (DNA): TGTGCCTGGAGTCGGGTGGCTTACGAGCAGTACTTC.

A few counts support this clonotype. This chain joins TRBV4-3 and TRBJ1-4, with TRBD1 as a possible D gene (5 bases). V shed 1 base and J shed 5 bases, with 14 bases lying between them. This CDR3 has 16 residues. Germline V gene data show CDR1 as LGHNA and CDR2 as YSLEER. The DNA for the CDR3 is TGCGCCAGCAGCCAAGTCGGGGGGATTGGGAATGAAAAACTGTTTTTT. Protein: CASSQVGGIGNEKLFF.

The chain recombines TRBV10-3 with TRBJ1-1, with 9 nucleotides matching TRBD1. Trimming took 7 bases from V and 4 from J; bases not matched to a gene: 7. Germline values: CDR1 ENHRY, CDR2 SYGVKD. This CDR3 is built from 14 residues. CDR3 nucleotides: TGTGCCATCAACAAAGACAGGGGGGTCACTGAAGCTTTCTTT. Translation gives CAINKDRGVTEAFF.

Comment on this clonotype: Germline is not matched at one junction end, which may reflect a read error. This chain connects TRBV12-3 or TRBV12-4 to TRBJ2-5; maybe TRBD2 (5 bases). This CDR3 spans 14 amino acids. As DNA, the CDR3 is TGTGCCAGCAGTCTCGCCTCGGTAGACTACGAGCAGTGCTTC. Amino acid sequence: CASSLASVDYEQCF.

The rearrangement links TRBV5-1 to TRBJ1-2; 7 bases agree with TRBD1. The CDR3 covers 15 residues. Trimming removed 6 bases from V and 5 bases from J; junction bases left unmatched: 13. From germline, CDR1 is SGHRS and CDR2 YFSETQ. DNA for the CDR3: TGCGCCAGCACCCCAGGACAGGCCTATACATATGGCTACACCTTC. Amino acid sequence: CASTPGQAYTYGYTF.

This clonotype has more than one count but fewer than ten. The chain has TRBV20-1 and TRBJ2-1; a possible D gene is TRBD1 (5 bases). V gave up 7 bases and J gave up 12 bases, with 19 bases separating them. Germline CDR1 and CDR2: DFQATT and SNEGSKA (reference sequence). The CDR3 has 12 amino acids. As DNA, the CDR3 is TGCAGTGTTTGTAAAACCGACAGCCGGCAGTTCTTC. As protein: CSVCKTDSRQFF.

The chain carries TRBV7-9 and TRBJ1-2; 7 bases line up with TRBD1. Germline assignment: CDR1 SEHNR and CDR2 FQNEAQ (reference sequence). V lost 5 bases, J lost 3 bases, and 6 bases stayed unmatched. This CDR3 has 14 amino acids. Written as DNA, the CDR3 is TGTGCCAGCAGCGACAGGGCAGAGGACTATGGCTACACCTTC. Protein: CASSDRAEDYGYTF.

The rearrangement links TRBV19 to TRBJ1-2; D not resolved. The germline V and J ends were trimmed by 2 bases and 6 bases, with 7 bases remaining between them. This CDR3 is built from 12 residues. CDR1 and CDR2 (germline): LNHDA, SQIVND (reference sequence). CDR3 sequence: CASSIFGHGYTF. In DNA form, the CDR3 reads TGTGCCAGTAGTATATTCGGCCATGGCTACACCTTC.

The V call is TRBV5-1, the J call TRBJ2-1, with D unresolved. Trimming pared 4 bases from V and 3 bases from J, leaving 17 bases between. The CDR3 length is 16 residues. Germline V CDR1 and CDR2: SGHRS, YFSETQ. The CDR3 region has the DNA TGCGCCAGCAGCAACAATCCCCGGGCCGACTACAATGAGCAGTTCTTC. It yields the protein CASSNNPRADYNEQFF.

This sequence joins TRBV5-1 and TRBJ1-3; D not resolved. CDR1 SGHRS and CDR2 YFSETQ come from the germline V gene. CDR3 length equals 15 residues. V dropped 4 bases and J dropped 1 base, with 12 bases sitting between them. CDR3 region: CASSLGRESGNTIYF. CDR3 bases: TGCGCCAGCAGCCTCGGGAGGGAGTCTGGAAACACCATATATTTT.

The V and J genes are TRBV12-3 or TRBV12-4 and TRBJ1-1, with a possible D match to TRBD1 (5 bases). This CDR3 spans 13 amino acids. The germline V and J ends were trimmed by 6 bases and 5 bases, with 13 bases remaining between them. This CDR3 reads CASRQERITEAFF. CDR3 DNA sequence: TGTGCCAGCAGACAGGAGAGGATTACTGAAGCTTTCTTT.

This chain joins TRBV5-1 and TRBJ2-2; D is perhaps TRBD1 (5 bases). Per germline, CDR1 SGHRS and CDR2 YFSETQ. Trimming stripped 8 bases from V and 2 bases from J, with 16 bases between. The CDR3 has 15 amino acids. The CDR3 reads CASRQLTSNTGELFF. In nucleotides, the CDR3 is TGCGCCAGTCGACAGCTTACTTCTAACACCGGGGAGCTGTTTTTT.

The chain links TRBV12-3 or TRBV12-4 to TRBJ2-3, with 8 bases aligning to TRBD1. V lost 6 bases and J lost 3; bases outside the gene matches: 14. CDR3 length: 17 residues. CDR3 sequence: CASSPGQGIFNTDTQYF. The CDR3 region has the DNA TGTGCCAGCAGCCCAGGACAGGGAATTTTTAATACAGATACGCAGTATTTT.